A single TCR beta chain is shown here with its context. Its antigen is not yet known. Per-base qualities were not stored, and no clone one base away is much larger. The sample comes from a study of blood T cell repertoires in COVID-19 (TCRdb year 2020). Looking at the study overall: Collaborator samples came from the United States, Italy and Spain and covered acute and convalescent phases of COVID-19. The repertoires were released in a freely available public database meant as a resource for research on the immune response to SARS-CoV-2. The material from the prospective study consisted of cDNA or gDNA derived from T cells, B-cell-depleted T cells, or PBMCs. Nearly every sample came with metadata listing a de-identified subject ID, COVID-19 status, age in years and sex. Samples came from the ongoing ImmuneRACE study (first 160 participants) plus 1,254 subjects from 6 global collaborators. HLA class I and class II types, where available, came from metadata supplied by the sample provider rather than from assay-based typing. Subjects who had been exposed to COVID-19, were actively infected with it, or had recovered from it provided the deeply sampled blood TCRbeta repertoires that made up the dataset. Study-wide findings and limitations: Clinical and demographic metadata were provided uncurated, with the amount varying by source and participant.

CDR1 and CDR2 were assigned from the germline V gene (reference sequence) as LNHDA and SQIVND. V is cut by 5 bases and J by 6 bases, and the space between the germline ends is 16 bases. The CDR3 covers 14 residues, taking in both the cysteine and the phenylalanine. Only CDR3 DNA is held: 42 bases, read in frame from base 1. The immunoSEQ Assay, a bias-controlled multiplex PCR, was used to amplify TCRbeta CDR3 regions from genomic DNA. The paper's data handling went like this. Nucleated cell counts per sample were estimated from amplification of reference gene primers within the assay. Sequence reads were collapsed and filtered to measure the absolute abundance of every unique TCRbeta CDR3 rearrangement. For each sample, productive Simpson clonality was calculated as the square root of Simpson's diversity index across productive rearrangements. The immuneACCESS repertoire file appears here via TCRdb, limited to in-frame rearrangements. These files lack a portion of the clones; in checked studies, under half of the deficit traces to unresolved V genes, and the cause of the others is not known. The V and J calls and the clone size are those of that table, but D and trimming were determined from the DNA. Present in this sample are 210,000 or so clones, 90% of which were seen just once. The ten largest clones represent 0.62% of the sample.

Each collaborating institution followed its own protocols to collect whole blood in K2EDTA tubes. For TCRbeta analysis, collaborator samples were shipped as frozen whole blood, as isolated PBMCs, or as DNA extracted from either sample type. The sample taken for sequencing was peripheral blood. The TCR comes from a man aged 45-65 years with acute or convalescent COVID-19. The chain links TRBV19 with TRBJ1-1; too little of a D gene remains to name it. The CDR3 region has the sequence CASSPSGISAEAFF. The DNA is as follows: TGTGCCAGTAGTCCTTCAGGTATATCCGCTGAAGCTTTCTTT. Outside the CDR3, residues come from the reference TRBV19 and TRBJ1-1 proteins, so the full variable domain is: DGGITQSPKYLFRKEGQNVTLSCEQNLNHDAMYWYRQDPGQGLRLIYYSQIVNDFQKGDIAEGYSVSREKKESFPLTVTSAQKNPTAFYLCASSPSGISAEAFFGQGTRLTVV.